Listed here is a single TCR beta chain. Its antigen is undetermined. The data are from a study of cytomegalovirus exposure and HLA in healthy donors. In germline, CDR1 is ENHRY, CDR2 SYGVKD. J lost 4 bases, V lost 4 bases, and 6 bases had no gene match. This CDR3 contains 16 residues. The study ran its PCR with 60 Vbeta and 13 Jbeta primers. TCRdb keeps only in-frame clones here, not all; method: immunoSEQ multiplex PCR. The sample has some 110,000 clones; 70% to 80% are singletons. Study results and caveats: Later analysis revealed greater clonal expansion in HLA-associated TCR beta chains than in equally common others.

This TCR derives from a man aged 35 to 55 in good health and CMV-seronegative. The genes are TRBV10-3 and TRBJ2-3, with 12 positions matching TRBD2. Sequencing input: PBMCs. The CDR3 region has the DNA TGTGCCATCAGTGCTAGCGGGAGGGCCAAAGCAGATACGCAGTATTTT. Amino acids: CAISASGRAKADTQYF.